Following are 15 T cell receptor beta chains from one sample sequenced in a study of CXCR3-negative and CXCR3-positive naive CD8 T cells. UMI labels and 5' RACE were used to prepare the TRB cDNA libraries. TCRdb processed the 5' RACE reads again and assigns one entry to each CDR3 protein, with no DNA. In all, the sample yields tens of thousands of distinct CDR3 sequences. Sequences were obtained from naive CXCR3- CD8+ T cells from blood. The subset: CD45RO-CCR7+CD27+CD95- naive CD8+ T cells lacking CXCR3 (TNR3-). All receptors come from a human donor in good health. Some clones in this sample may be carry-over from other donors' samples.

The chain uses TRBV9 and TRBJ2-7. The germline CDR1 and CDR2 sequences are SGDLS and YYNGEE. The CDR3 has 14 residues. CDR3 amino acids: CASSVESAPYEQYF.

The rearrangement links TRBV14 to TRBJ2-7; there is no DNA to check the TCRdb D call of TRBD2. CDR3 size: 13 residues. Germline CDR1 reads SGHDN; CDR2 reads FVKESK. The CDR3 loop reads CASSQDGGLEQYF.

V gene TRBV11-2 combines with J gene TRBJ2-2; TCRdb calls TRBD2, which cannot be checked without DNA. The CDR3 length is 18 residues. CDR1 and CDR2 (germline): SGHAT, FQNNGV. This CDR3 reads CASSLVRDQLTNTGELFF.

This chain joins TRBV7-7 and TRBJ2-7. Germline V gene sequence: CDR1 SSHAT, CDR2 FNYEAQ (reference sequence). The CDR3 is 14 amino acids. This chain's CDR3 is CASSPTDTAYEQYF.

The rearrangement uses TRBV28 and TRBJ1-4; there is no DNA to check the TCRdb D call of TRBD1. Germline V gives CDR1 MDHEN, CDR2 SYDVKM. The CDR3 length is 18 residues. The CDR3 protein is CASSQKQGAVYLGEKLFF.

This chain links TRBV29-1 with TRBJ2-7. The CDR3 is 12 residues long. Germline CDR1 and CDR2: SQVTM and ANQGSEA. This CDR3 reads CSVVMGSREQYF.

V is TRBV15 and J is TRBJ1-5; no DNA is available, so the TRBD1 call from TCRdb remains unchecked. Germline lookup yields CDR1 LNHNV and CDR2 YYDKDF (reference sequence). CDR3 size: 15 residues. The CDR3 here is CATSRDRGPNQPQHF.

CDR3 protein: CASSDRMRGQETQYF. The V and J genes are TRBV28 and TRBJ2-5. Germline V lookup: CDR1 MDHEN, CDR2 SYDVKM. CDR3 length equals 15 residues.

The CDR3 protein is CSARSLAGNEQFF. V gene TRBV20-1 combines with J gene TRBJ2-1. Looked up from germline, CDR1 is DFQATT and CDR2 is SNEGSKA (reference sequence). This CDR3 has 13 residues.

The chain links TRBV14 to TRBJ2-7; TCRdb returns TRBD2, unconfirmable since there is no DNA. There are 15 residues in the CDR3. The V gene's germline CDR1 is SGHDN and CDR2 FVKESK. CDR3 amino acids: CASSQGTSGFYEQYF.

The chain links TRBV12-3 or TRBV12-4 to TRBJ2-7; the TRBD1 assignment by TCRdb is unverifiable without DNA. The CDR3 sequence is 14 residues long. CDR3: CASTTVDRGYEQYF.

V and J are TRBV4-1 and TRBJ2-1; TCRdb names TRBD2, which stays unverified in the absence of DNA. The CDR3 has 16 residues. Germline V gives CDR1 MGHRA, CDR2 YSYEKL. The CDR3 reads CASRRTEWGRENEQFF.

The J gene is TRBJ1-2, the V gene TRBV28; without DNA, the TCRdb call of TRBD1 cannot be checked. This CDR3 has 16 amino acids. Germline V CDR1 and CDR2: MDHEN, SYDVKM. The CDR3 sequence is CASSSAHLDRIYGYTF.

The V gene is TRBV5-1, the J gene TRBJ2-1. This CDR3 contains 15 residues. CDR1 SGHRS and CDR2 YFSETQ come from the germline V gene. CDR3 loop: CASSGDVANFNEQFF.

V and J are TRBV12-3 or TRBV12-4 and TRBJ2-7; the D gene TCRdb calls, TRBD1, cannot be checked with no DNA. CDR3 length: 12 amino acids. CDR3 in amino acids: CASSFGRGEQYF.